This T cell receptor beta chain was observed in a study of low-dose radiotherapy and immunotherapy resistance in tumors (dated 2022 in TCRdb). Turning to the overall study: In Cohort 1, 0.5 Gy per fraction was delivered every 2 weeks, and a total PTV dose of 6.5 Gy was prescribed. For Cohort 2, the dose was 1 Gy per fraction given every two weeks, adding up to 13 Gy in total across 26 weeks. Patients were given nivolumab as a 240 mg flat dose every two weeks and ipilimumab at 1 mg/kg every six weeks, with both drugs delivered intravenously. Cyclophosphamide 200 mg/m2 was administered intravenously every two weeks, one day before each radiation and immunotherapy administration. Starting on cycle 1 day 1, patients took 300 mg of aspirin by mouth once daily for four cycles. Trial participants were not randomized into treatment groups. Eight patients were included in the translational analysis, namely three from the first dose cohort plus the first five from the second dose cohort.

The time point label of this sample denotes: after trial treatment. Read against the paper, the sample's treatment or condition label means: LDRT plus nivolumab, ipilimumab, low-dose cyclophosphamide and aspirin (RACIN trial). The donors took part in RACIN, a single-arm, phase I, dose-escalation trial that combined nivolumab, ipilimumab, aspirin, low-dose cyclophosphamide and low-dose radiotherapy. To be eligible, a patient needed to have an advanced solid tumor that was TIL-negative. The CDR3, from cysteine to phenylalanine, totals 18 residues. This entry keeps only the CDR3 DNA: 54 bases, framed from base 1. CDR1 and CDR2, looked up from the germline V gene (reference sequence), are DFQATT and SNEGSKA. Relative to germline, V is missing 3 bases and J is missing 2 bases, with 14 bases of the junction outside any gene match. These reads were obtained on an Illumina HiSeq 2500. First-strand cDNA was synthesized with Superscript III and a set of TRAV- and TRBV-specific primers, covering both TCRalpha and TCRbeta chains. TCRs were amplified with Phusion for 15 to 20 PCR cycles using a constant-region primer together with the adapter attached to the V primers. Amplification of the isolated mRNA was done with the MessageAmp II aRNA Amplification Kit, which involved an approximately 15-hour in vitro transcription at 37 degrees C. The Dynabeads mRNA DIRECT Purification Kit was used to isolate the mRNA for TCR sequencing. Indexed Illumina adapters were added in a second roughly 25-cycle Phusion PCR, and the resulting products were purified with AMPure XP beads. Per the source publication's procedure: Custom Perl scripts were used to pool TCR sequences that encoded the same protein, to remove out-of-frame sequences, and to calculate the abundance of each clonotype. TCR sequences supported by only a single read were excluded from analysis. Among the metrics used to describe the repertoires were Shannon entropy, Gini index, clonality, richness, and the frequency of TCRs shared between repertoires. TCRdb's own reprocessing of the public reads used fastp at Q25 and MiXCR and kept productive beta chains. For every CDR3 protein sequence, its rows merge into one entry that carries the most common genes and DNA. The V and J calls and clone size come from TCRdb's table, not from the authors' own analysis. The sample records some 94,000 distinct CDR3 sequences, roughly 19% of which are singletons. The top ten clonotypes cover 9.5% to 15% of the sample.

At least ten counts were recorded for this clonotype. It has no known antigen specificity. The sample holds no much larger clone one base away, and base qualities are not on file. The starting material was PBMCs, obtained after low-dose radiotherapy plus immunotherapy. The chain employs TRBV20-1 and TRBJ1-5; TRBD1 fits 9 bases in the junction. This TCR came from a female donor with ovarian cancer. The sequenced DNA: TGCAGTGCTAGTACCGGGACAGGGTTTTATACGGGCAATCAGCCCCAGCATTTT. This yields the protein CSASTGTGFYTGNQPQHF.